Presented here are 20 T cell receptor beta chains from one specimen sequenced in a study of T cells after yellow fever vaccination. TCRdb itself ran the 5' RACE reads through MiXCR, one entry per CDR3 protein. The table shows 400,000 or so distinct CDR3 sequences, with approximately 18% occurring only once. The starting material was PBMCs, obtained before the yellow fever booster vaccination. These TCRs come from a man between 18 and 29 years old who received the YFV17D yellow fever vaccine.

The rearrangement uses TRBV2 and TRBJ1-1, with D hard to call. This CDR3 region has 15 residues. With 6 bases removed from V and 1 base from J, the gap between germline ends came to 15 bases. Germline loops: CDR1 SNHLY, CDR2 FYNNEI. DNA of the CDR3: TGTGCCAGCAGAGAAAGGACCTCATCGAACACTGAAGCTTTCTTT. Translating gives CASRERTSSNTEAFF. Together with reference TRBV2 and TRBJ1-1, the CDR3 gives the full variable domain: EPEVTQTPSHQVTQMGQEVILRCVPISNHLYFYWYRQILGQKVEFLVSFYNNEISEKSEIFDDQFSVERPDGSNFTLKIRSTKLEDSAMYFCASRERTSSNTEAFFGQGTRLTVV.

This clonotype has only a few counts. The chain recombines TRBV20-1 with TRBJ2-2; 8 bases map to TRBD2. The germline V gene encodes CDR1 DFQATT and CDR2 SNEGSKA (reference sequence). Germline trimming cut 2 bases from V and 4 bases from J; bases unmatched to any gene: 6. CDR3 length equals 15 residues. The CDR3 spells CSARRAGAGTGELFF. In DNA form, the CDR3 reads TGCAGTGCTAGACGAGCGGGGGCAGGCACCGGGGAGCTGTTTTTT.

This rearrangement joins TRBV9 to TRBJ2-1; D is ambiguous. Between the trimmed V and J ends, which lost 0 bases and 2 bases, there was a span of 9 bases. The V gene's germline CDR1 is SGDLS and CDR2 YYNGEE. This CDR3 has 15 amino acids. The CDR3 spells CASSVAGITYNEQFF. In DNA, the CDR3 is TGTGCCAGCAGCGTAGCGGGTATAACCTACAATGAGCAGTTCTTC.

This clonotype was counted between two and nine times. The chain carries TRBV30 and TRBJ2-7; TRBD1 matches 7 bases. V lost 4 bases to trimming and J lost 7 bases; unmatched junction nucleotides: 16. The germline V gene encodes CDR1 GTSNPN and CDR2 SVGIG (reference sequence). The CDR3 is made up of 15 amino acids. In nucleotides, the CDR3 is TGTGCCTGGATTCAGAGGTCAGGGGGTGATGTAGAGCAGTACTTC. It translates to CAWIQRSGGDVEQYF.

The V call is TRBV20-1, the J call TRBJ2-1; possible D gene TRBD1, 6 bases. The CDR3 covers 14 residues. The germline V gene encodes CDR1 DFQATT and CDR2 SNEGSKA (reference sequence). The chain's CDR3 is CRATGSKEQNEQFF. The CDR3, as DNA: TGCAGGGCAACAGGGAGTAAAGAGCAGAATGAGCAGTTCTTC.

The genes are TRBV7-9 and TRBJ2-1; D may be TRBD1 (6 bases). Trimming pared 4 bases from V and 0 bases from J, leaving 10 bases between. Germline CDR1 is SEHNR and CDR2 is FQNEAQ (reference sequence). The length of the CDR3 is 15 residues. CDR3 amino acids: CASSWLQGSYNEQFF. DNA for the CDR3: TGTGCCAGCAGCTGGTTACAGGGCTCCTACAATGAGCAGTTCTTC.

This rearrangement joins TRBV4-1 to TRBJ1-6; D is unclear. V was pared by 0 bases and J by 13 bases, with 13 bases between. CDR3 size: 14 residues. Germline CDR1 and CDR2: MGHRA and YSYEKL. The CDR3 coding sequence is TGCGCCAGCAGCCAAGAAGGCGATATGTCTCCCCTCCACTTT. It is translated as CASSQEGDMSPLHF.

The chain carries TRBV5-1 and TRBJ2-2, with D possibly TRBD1 on 5 matching bases. The ends were cut back, 2 bases at V and 6 bases at J, with 11 bases in the middle. Germline CDR1 is SGHRS and CDR2 is YFSETQ. The CDR3 has 14 residues. The CDR3 DNA reads TGCGCCAGCAGCTTCGACAGCTACGCCGGGGAGCTGTTTTTT. Its protein product is CASSFDSYAGELFF.

V gene TRBV6-1 combines with J gene TRBJ2-4, with TRBD2 matching over 8 bases. The J segment lost 16 bases and the V segment lost 7 bases, leaving 15 bases of the junction unmatched. The CDR3 spans 13 residues. Germline lookup yields CDR1 MNHNS and CDR2 SASEGT. The CDR3 nucleotides read TGTGCCAGCATGGGGGGTGTAGCGGGACCGAGTTACTTC. The encoded protein is CASMGGVAGPSYF.

V usage is TRBV7-9 and J usage is TRBJ1-1; D perhaps matches TRBD1 (5 bases). Trimming removed 10 bases at V and 8 bases at J, with 17 bases between. The length of the CDR3 is 12 residues. Germline values: CDR1 SEHNR, CDR2 FQNEAQ (reference sequence). This CDR3 reads CATGGNGAEAFF. CDR3 sequence (DNA): TGTGCCACGGGGGGGAACGGCGCGGAAGCTTTCTTT.

This clonotype was seen many times. V usage is TRBV5-1 and J usage is TRBJ2-5; 8 nucleotides line up with TRBD2. The CDR3 is 13 amino acids. With 3 bases clipped from V and 5 bases from J, the junction kept 3 bases outside the gene matches. Germline values: CDR1 SGHRS, CDR2 YFSETQ. The CDR3 region is CASSSRGGETQYF. The CDR3 nucleotides are TGCGCCAGCAGCTCCCGGGGGGGCGAGACCCAGTACTTC.

V is TRBV29-1 and J is TRBJ1-2, with D perhaps matching TRBD1 (6 bases). The CDR3 runs to 11 residues. V lost 6 bases and J 8 bases, leaving 13 bases between the germline ends. Per germline, CDR1 SQVTM and CDR2 ANQGSEA. This chain's CDR3 is CSVARGDGYTF. In DNA, the CDR3 is TGCAGCGTGGCCAGGGGAGACGGCTACACCTTC.

This clonotype was found a few times. V and J are TRBV6-5 and TRBJ1-5; possible D gene TRBD1, 5 bases. The CDR3 is 16 amino acids. Per germline, CDR1 MNHEY and CDR2 SVGAGI. Trimming cost V 1 base and J 0 bases, with 10 bases left between them. CDR3 nucleotide sequence: TGTGCCAGCAGTTACTTCGGGACTATTAGCAATCAGCCCCAGCATTTT. It codes for CASSYFGTISNQPQHF.

This chain connects TRBV14 to TRBJ2-7, with D unresolved. The CDR3 contains 18 residues. V lost 0 bases and J lost 3, with 21 bases in between. Per germline, CDR1 SGHDN and CDR2 FVKESK. CDR3 nucleotide sequence: TGTGCCAGCAGCCAAGATAGCCGGGTCGCGCGGAGAGTCTACGAGCAGTACTTC. Protein sequence: CASSQDSRVARRVYEQYF.

This clonotype has more than one count but fewer than ten. The chain joins TRBV20-1 to TRBJ2-7, with TRBD1 matching 7 bases. CDR1 and CDR2 (germline): DFQATT, SNEGSKA (reference sequence). There are 14 residues in the CDR3. J was trimmed by 4 bases and V by 5 bases; bases with no gene match: 11. In DNA form, the CDR3 reads TGCAGTGCTTCCGGGACAGTCGTGAGGTACGAGCAGTACGTC. It specifies CSASGTVVRYEQYV.

A few counts support this clonotype. The genes are TRBV4-2 and TRBJ2-2, with a possible D match to TRBD2 (6 bases). The CDR3 covers 14 residues. V lost 0 bases, J lost 7 bases, and 9 bases lay in between. Per the germline V gene, CDR1 is LGHNA and CDR2 is YNFKEQ. The CDR3, as DNA: TGTGCCAGCAGCCAAGAGGGAGGTCACGGGGAGCTGTTTTTT. Translation: CASSQEGGHGELFF.

This clonotype was found a few times. This chain uses TRBV7-8 with TRBJ2-7; D remains ambiguous. The CDR3 extends over 13 amino acids. V was clipped by 2 bases and J by 5 bases, with 10 bases between them. The germline CDR1 and CDR2 sequences are SGHVS and FQNEAQ. The chain's CDR3 is CASSLRSIHEQYF. CDR3 nucleotides: TGTGCCAGCAGCTTAAGATCCATCCACGAGCAGTACTTC. Full variable domain (missing parts from reference TRBV7-8 and TRBJ2-7): GAGVSQSPRYKVAKRGQDVALRCDPISGHVSLFWYQQALGQGPEFLTYFQNEAQLDKSGLPSDRFFAERPEGSVSTLKIQRTQQEDSAVYLCASSLRSIHEQYFGPGTRLTVT.

This clonotype was counted only a few times. The V call is TRBV3-1, the J call TRBJ1-5, with D possibly matching TRBD1 (6 bases). The CDR3 is made up of 14 amino acids. V was clipped by 5 bases and J by 2 bases, with 10 bases between them. In germline, CDR1 is LGHDT, CDR2 YNNKEL (reference sequence). CDR3 DNA: TGTGCCAGCAGCGGGGGCAGAGGCAATCAGCCCCAGCATTTT. Protein sequence: CASSGGRGNQPQHF.

This clonotype was observed many times. The rearrangement joins TRBV5-1 to TRBJ2-7, with 9 bases aligning to TRBD2. CDR3 size: 13 residues. Germline V gene data show CDR1 as SGHRS and CDR2 as YFSETQ. The V gene end was trimmed by 4 bases and the J gene end by 4 bases; junction bases not matched to a gene: 3. CDR3 protein: CASSERGAYEQYF. CDR3 sequence (DNA): TGCGCCAGCAGCGAGCGGGGGGCATACGAGCAGTACTTC.

This sequence joins TRBV4-1 and TRBJ2-7, with 7 bases identical to TRBD1. V trimming: 3 bases; J trimming: 10 bases; junction bases outside the gene matches: 6. From germline, CDR1 is MGHRA and CDR2 YSYEKL. CDR3 length: 12 residues. CDR3 in DNA: TGCGCCAGCAGCCAGAACCGGGACAGACAGTACTTC. Residues: CASSQNRDRQYF.